This entry features one T cell receptor beta chain sequence. V shed 3 bases, J shed 4 bases, and the junction held 11 bases outside the gene matches. Germline V CDR1 and CDR2: SGDLS, YYNGEE. The CDR3 contains 16 residues. Template switching, a step in the protocol, added a universal primer site, and cDNA carried unique molecular identifiers. One entry per CDR3 protein results from TCRdb running MiXCR on the 5' RACE reads. The repertoire holds 200,000 to 250,000 distinct CDR3 sequences, with approximately 7.1% as singletons. The sample is drawn from a study of identical twins. Separately, the same data were catalogued under a study of T cells expressing NK-cell markers. From that study: Among several donors, these clonotypes also ranked first in the CD3+CD56-NKG2C+ fraction.

The J gene is TRBJ2-3, the V gene TRBV9; the match to TRBD2 covers 7 bases. The clonotype comes from a woman between 18 and 29 years old in good health. Sequencing was performed on CD8+ T cells sorted from blood. The CDR3: CASSARPRLAADTQYF. The CDR3 DNA reads TGTGCCAGCAGCGCTCGACCCCGACTAGCAGCAGATACGCAGTATTTT.